This T cell receptor (beta chain) was captured by sequencing in a study of T cell responses to AZD1222 COVID-19 vaccine. The protocol was immunoSEQ multiplex PCR, while the TCRdb copy is restricted to in-frame clones and leaves out a portion. The sample lists roughly 120,000 clones; approximately 85% were seen once. The CDR3 has 16 amino acids. The germline CDR1 and CDR2 sequences are SGHNT and YENEEA. Trimming removed 5 bases at V and 0 bases at J, with 15 bases between. The genes are TRBV11-3 and TRBJ2-3, with unresolved D. This specimen consisted of peripheral blood, obtained on day 0 of MenACWY control vaccination. The clonotype originates from an adult in good health. CDR3: CASSVGYLGSTDTQYF. CDR3 in DNA: TGTGCCAGCAGCGTCGGATATCTAGGGAGCACAGATACGCAGTATTTT.